The 14 T cell receptor beta chains given below trace back to one sample, sequenced in a study of coeliac disease (dated by TCRdb to about 2022). These receptors have no known antigen. The method behind the library was the immunoSEQ multiplex PCR assay. TCRdb carries this immuneACCESS record with in-frame sequences only. Its versions omit some clonotypes, under half of them owing to an unresolved V gene in the studies checked, with the rest unexplained. The sample table contains roughly 4,200 clones; only one count was recorded for about 56% of them. The ten top clones hold about 9% of the sample. What the study reported, not specific to this receptor: Compared with controls, active coeliac intraepithelial and lamina propria samples had TRB and TRG repertoires of lower clonality, which suggests that diverse T cells were recruited.

Sequencing was performed on intraepithelial lymphocytes from the gut. What the cell subset or site label conveys for this sample: intraepithelial cell (IEC) fraction of small intestinal biopsy. The receptors come from a man between 65 and 80 years old with active celiac disease.

The chain is built from TRBV2 and TRBJ1-1; unclear D gene. CDR3 length equals 12 residues. V was trimmed by 8 bases and J by 1 base, leaving 8 bases between them. In germline, CDR1 is SNHLY, CDR2 FYNNEI. The CDR3 here is CASSVPNTEAFF. The CDR3 region has the DNA TGTGCCAGCTCGGTCCCGAACACTGAAGCTTTCTTT.

The chain combines TRBV27 with TRBJ2-5, with 8 nucleotides matching TRBD2. CDR3 length equals 11 residues. CDR1 is MNHEY and CDR2 is SMNVEV in the germline V gene (reference sequence). After removal of 8 bases from V and 5 bases from J, the junction contained 1 base not matched to a gene. The CDR3 DNA is TGTGCCAGCGGGACTAGTGAGACCCAGTACTTC. Translated, it gives CASGTSETQYF.

The chain recombines TRBV2 with TRBJ2-1; TRBD1 matches at 8 bases. This CDR3 is 14 amino acids long. Per the germline V gene, CDR1 is SNHLY and CDR2 is FYNNEI. The J segment lost 7 bases and the V segment lost 4 bases, leaving 6 bases of the junction unmatched. The CDR3 coding sequence is TGTGCCAGCAGTGTCCGGACAGGGAGGAATGAGCAGTTCTTC. This encodes CASSVRTGRNEQFF.

This clone qualifies as large (0.1 to 1%). The chain joins TRBV6-5 to TRBJ2-7; 8 positions match TRBD1. The CDR3 spans 15 residues. Germline V gene data show CDR1 as MNHEY and CDR2 as SVGAGI. V shed 0 bases, J shed 4 bases, and the junction held 5 bases outside the gene matches. In DNA form, the CDR3 reads TGTGCCAGCAGTTACTCTACCAGGGGGCTGTACGAGCAGTACTTC. Amino acid sequence: CASSYSTRGLYEQYF.

This clone was found a few times. A much larger clone is a single base away; this may be a read error. This chain connects TRBV2 to TRBJ1-6; D may be TRBD1 (5 bases). The CDR3 is made up of 14 amino acids. Germline V CDR1 and CDR2: SNHLY, FYNNEI. With 7 bases removed from V and 8 bases from J, the gap between germline ends came to 15 bases. The CDR3 sequence is CASTQTGGDSPLHF. CDR3 bases: TGTGCCAGCACTCAAACGGGGGGGGATTCACCCCTCCACTTT.

The J gene is TRBJ2-7, the V gene TRBV18; 7 nucleotides match TRBD1. Germline V lookup: CDR1 KGHSH, CDR2 LQKENI. CDR3 length: 12 residues. Trimming at V came to 3 bases and at J to 7 bases, leaving 3 bases not matched to a gene. CDR3 protein: CASSPAGGEQYF. The DNA of the CDR3 is TGTGCCAGCTCACCCGCAGGGGGTGAGCAGTACTTC.

CDR3 sequence (DNA): TGTGCCAGCAGCTTAGCATCGGGACAGGGGGAGCAGTACTTC. Amino acids: CASSLASGQGEQYF. The J gene is TRBJ2-7, the V gene TRBV7-9; TRBD1 matches 10 bases. Germline V CDR1 and CDR2: SEHNR, FQNEAQ (reference sequence). The length of the CDR3 is 14 residues. V lost 0 bases and J lost 7; bases outside the gene matches: 3.

The sample holds one count of this clone. A read error may account for a junction end that differs from germline. This sequence joins TRBV7-7 and TRBJ2-3; 11 bases agree with TRBD2. Germline V gene sequence: CDR1 SSHAT, CDR2 FNYEAQ (reference sequence). The CDR3 spans 16 residues. The CDR3: CASSFDPSGGPDTQYF. In DNA form, the CDR3 reads TGTGCTAGCAGCTTCGATCCTAGCGGGGGGCCAGATACGCAGTATTTT.

This chain links TRBV15 with TRBJ2-1; D is undetermined. V dropped 4 bases and J dropped 6 bases, with 19 bases sitting between them. The germline CDR1 and CDR2 sequences are LNHNV and YYDKDF (reference sequence). The CDR3 has 16 amino acids. CDR3 bases: TGTGCCACCAGCAAGATACCTTTAAGCCCCCCCAATGAGCAGTTCTTC. It yields the protein CATSKIPLSPPNEQFF.

The chain carries TRBV18 and TRBJ1-5, with TRBD1 identical over 7 bases. There are 14 residues in the CDR3. Losses at the gene ends were 2 bases for V and 7 bases for J; bases not matched to a gene: 5. CDR1 KGHSH and CDR2 LQKENI come from the germline V gene. CDR3 amino acids: CASSPDRAPQPQHF. The CDR3 nucleotides are TGTGCCAGCTCACCAGACAGGGCTCCACAGCCCCAGCATTTT.

This clone has only a few counts. This sequence joins TRBV7-2 and TRBJ2-3; possibly TRBD1 for D (6 bases). The length of the CDR3 is 17 residues. The germline gives CDR1 SGHTA, CDR2 FQGNSA. Trimming removed 5 bases at V and 1 base at J, with 19 bases between. The CDR3 DNA reads TGTGCCAGCAGCCCCGTCTCGGGGACATTGGGCACAGATACGCAGTATTTT. This encodes CASSPVSGTLGTDTQYF.

This rearrangement joins TRBV6-4 to TRBJ2-3, with 7 bases fitting TRBD1. In germline, CDR1 is MRHNA, CDR2 SNTAGT. The ends lost 2 bases at V and 3 bases at J; junction bases unmatched: 2. This CDR3 is 14 amino acids long. In DNA, the CDR3 is TGTGCCAGCAGTGACAAGGGGGCGACAGATACGCAGTATTTT. Translating gives CASSDKGATDTQYF.

The genes are TRBV19 and TRBJ2-1; no firm D call. Germline V gene lookup returns CDR1 LNHDA and CDR2 SQIVND (reference sequence). V was cut by 3 bases and J by 3 bases, with 12 bases left in between. The CDR3 runs to 15 residues. DNA of the CDR3: TGTGCCAGTAGTATGCTAGTATCCCACTACAATGAGCAGTTCTTC. Translated, it gives CASSMLVSHYNEQFF.

V and J are TRBV6-1 and TRBJ2-3; 10 positions match TRBD2. This CDR3 contains 14 residues. Germline trimming cut 5 bases from V and 10 bases from J; bases unmatched to any gene: 9. Germline-derived CDR1 and CDR2 are MNHNS and SASEGT. The CDR3 DNA reads as TGTGCCAGCAGTTCGCCGGGACTAGCGAGGGCGCAGTATTTT. Protein product: CASSSPGLARAQYF.